One sample yielded the 8 T cell receptor beta chains listed below, sequenced in a study of T cell responses to AZD1222 COVID-19 vaccine. The data were produced by immunoSEQ multiplex PCR, yet TCRdb's version contains in-frame clones alone and is incomplete. The top ten hold less than 3% of the sample, which has roughly 76,000 clones, roughly 89% seen once. Specimen: peripheral blood, collected on day 0 of AZD1222 vaccination. These receptor sequences come from an adult in good health.

Notes on this clone: The same CDR3 is also encoded by other DNA sequences in this sample. J is TRBJ2-7 and V is TRBV13; 7 bases map to TRBD1. The germline V gene has CDR1 PRHDT and CDR2 FYEKMQ (reference sequence). The CDR3 runs to 13 residues. Trimming took 3 bases from V and 2 from J; bases not matched to a gene: 1. The CDR3 is CASSFTGAYEQYF. CDR3 nucleotides: TGTGCCAGCAGCTTTACAGGGGCCTACGAGCAGTACTTC.

In its sample, this clone was seen once. V and J are TRBV19 and TRBJ1-5; unclear D gene. Germline CDR1 reads LNHDA; CDR2 reads SQIVND (reference sequence). V shed 1 base and J shed 2 bases, with 9 bases lying between them. The CDR3 extends over 15 amino acids. This chain's CDR3 is CASSIGDWGNQPQHF. The CDR3 nucleotides read TGTGCCAGTAGTATAGGGGATTGGGGCAATCAGCCCCAGCATTTT.

The chain employs TRBV10-3 and TRBJ1-2, with 9 bases that match TRBD1. After removal of 0 bases from V and 4 bases from J, the junction contained 3 bases not matched to a gene. Germline CDR1 ENHRY, CDR2 SYGVKD. This CDR3 is built from 15 residues. This CDR3 reads CAISESGQGSYGYTF. The CDR3 DNA reads as TGTGCCATCAGTGAGTCGGGACAGGGATCCTATGGCTACACCTTC.

The rearrangement joins TRBV7-2 to TRBJ1-3; possibly TRBD1 for D (5 bases). From germline, CDR1 is SGHTA and CDR2 FQGNSA. V lost 1 base and J lost 4, with 14 bases in between. The CDR3 has 16 amino acids. CDR3 region: CASSLGGRAVGNTIYF. The CDR3 DNA follows: TGTGCCAGCAGCTTAGGGGGCAGGGCGGTCGGAAACACCATATATTTT.

V and J are TRBV3-1 (or the pseudogene TRBV3-2) and TRBJ2-7; D is unclear. The length of the CDR3 is 14 residues. CDR1 LGHDT and CDR2 YNNKEL come from the germline V gene (reference sequence). V was trimmed by 1 base and J by 0 bases, leaving 7 bases between them. The CDR3 loop is CASSQGGTSYEQYF. The CDR3 region has the DNA TGTGCCAGCAGCCAAGGGGGTACCTCCTACGAGCAGTACTTC.

The rearrangement joins TRBV6-2 or TRBV6-3 to TRBJ2-7, with TRBD2 matching 10 bases. Germline loops: CDR1 MNHEY, CDR2 SVGEGT. V trimming: 5 bases; J trimming: 3 bases; junction bases outside the gene matches: 19. The CDR3 length is 19 residues. The CDR3 DNA sequence: TGTGCCAGCAGTCTCCGGGGGAGCGAGCGGGAGGGCATCGTCTACGAGCAGTACTTC. It is translated as CASSLRGSEREGIVYEQYF.

This clone appeared once. The chain uses TRBV6-5 and TRBJ2-5; TRBD2 might be the D (5 bases). From germline, CDR1 is MNHEY and CDR2 SVGAGI. The CDR3 has 15 residues. Trimming stripped 4 bases from V and 1 base from J, with 13 bases between. The CDR3 nucleotides read TGTGCCAGCAGTTTACTCGGGGTGGCCCAAGAGACCCAGTACTTC. Residues: CASSLLGVAQETQYF.

This chain uses TRBV7-8 with TRBJ2-1; D gene ambiguous. The ends were cut back, 1 base at V and 3 bases at J, with 10 bases in the middle. Germline CDR1 and CDR2: SGHVS and FQNEAQ. The CDR3 sequence is 15 residues long. The chain's CDR3 is CASSLEGGFYNEQFF. CDR3 in DNA: TGTGCCAGCAGCTTAGAGGGCGGATTCTACAATGAGCAGTTCTTC.